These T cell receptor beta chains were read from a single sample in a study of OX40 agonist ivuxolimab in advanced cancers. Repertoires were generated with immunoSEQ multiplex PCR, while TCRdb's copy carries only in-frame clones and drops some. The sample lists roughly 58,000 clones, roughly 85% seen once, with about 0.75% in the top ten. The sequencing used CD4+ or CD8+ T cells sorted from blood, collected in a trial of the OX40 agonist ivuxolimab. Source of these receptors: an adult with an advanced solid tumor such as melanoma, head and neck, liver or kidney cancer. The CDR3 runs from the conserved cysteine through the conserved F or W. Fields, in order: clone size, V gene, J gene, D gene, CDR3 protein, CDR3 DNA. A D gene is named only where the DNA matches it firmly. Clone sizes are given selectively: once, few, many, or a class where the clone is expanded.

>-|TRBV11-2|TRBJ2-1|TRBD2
CASSSTSGGGNEQFF
TGTGCCAGCAGCTCGACTAGCGGGGGGGGTAATGAGCAGTTCTTC
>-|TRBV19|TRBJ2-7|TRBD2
CASRNAGTSGGYEQYF
TGTGCCAGTAGGAACGCCGGGACTAGCGGGGGTTACGAGCAGTACTTC
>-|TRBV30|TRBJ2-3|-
CAFNSDFTDTQYF
TGTGCCTTCAATTCGGATTTTACAGATACGCAGTATTTT
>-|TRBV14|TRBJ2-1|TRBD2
CASSQDWASGRTQFF
TGTGCCAGCAGCCAAGATTGGGCTAGCGGGCGGACTCAGTTCTTC
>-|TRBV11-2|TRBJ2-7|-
CASSPGTYTYEQYF
TGTGCCAGCAGCCCCGGGACCTACACCTACGAGCAGTACTTC
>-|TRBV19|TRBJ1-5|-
CASRGQGNSNQPQHF
TGTGCCAGTAGAGGGCAGGGCAATAGCAATCAGCCCCAGCATTTT
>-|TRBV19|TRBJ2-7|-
CASSIGRRTDSYEQYF
TGTGCCAGTAGTATAGGAAGGCGGACGGATTCCTACGAGCAGTACTTC
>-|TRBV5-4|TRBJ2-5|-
CASSLGIQGGGETQYF
TGTGCCAGCAGCTTGGGTATCCAGGGCGGAGGGGAGACCCAGTACTTC
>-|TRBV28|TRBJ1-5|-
CATTIELQPQHF
TGTGCCACCACTATCGAACTTCAGCCCCAGCATTTT
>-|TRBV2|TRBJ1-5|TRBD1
CASRSRGLQPQHF
TGTGCCAGCAGATCCAGGGGGCTTCAGCCCCAGCATTTT
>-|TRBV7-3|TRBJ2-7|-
CASSQTGPSYEQYF
TGTGCCAGCAGCCAAACAGGGCCCTCCTACGAGCAGTACTTC
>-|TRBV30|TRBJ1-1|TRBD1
CAWGGKGTGGTEAFF
TGTGCCTGGGGTGGAAAGGGGACAGGGGGGACTGAAGCTTTCTTT
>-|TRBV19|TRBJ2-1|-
CASVMTGHKDEQFF
TGTGCCAGCGTTATGACCGGGCACAAAGATGAGCAGTTCTTC
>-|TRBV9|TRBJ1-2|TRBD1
CASSASSTGRANYGYTF
TGTGCCAGCAGCGCATCCTCGACAGGGAGGGCAAACTATGGCTACACCTTC
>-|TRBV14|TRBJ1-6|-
CASGVGGISPLHF
TGTGCCAGCGGCGTTGGGGGAATTTCACCCCTCCACTTT
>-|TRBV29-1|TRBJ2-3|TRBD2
CSVELAGVPDTQYF
TGCAGCGTTGAATTAGCGGGAGTCCCCGATACGCAGTATTTT
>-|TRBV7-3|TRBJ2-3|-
CASSTQGGGRNTQYF
TGTGCCAGCTCTACTCAGGGTGGGGGTAGGAATACGCAGTATTTT
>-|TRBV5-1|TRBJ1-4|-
CASSLMRGNEKLFF
TGCGCCAGCAGCTTGATGAGGGGTAATGAAAAACTGTTTTTT
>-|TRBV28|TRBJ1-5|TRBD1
CASSIGTGVVQPQHF
TGTGCCAGCAGCATCGGGACAGGGGTCGTTCAGCCCCAGCATTTT
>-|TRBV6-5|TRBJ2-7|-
CASSYSAGRHEQYF
TGTGCCAGCAGTTATTCTGCGGGTAGGCACGAGCAGTACTTC
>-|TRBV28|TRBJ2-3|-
CASSSAGSTDTQYF
TGTGCCAGCAGTTCGGCCGGTAGCACAGATACGCAGTATTTT
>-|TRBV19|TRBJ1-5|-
CASREYYSNQPQHF
TGTGCCAGTAGAGAGTATTATAGCAATCAGCCCCAGCATTTT
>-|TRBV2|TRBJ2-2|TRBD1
CASSGTGGSSGELFF
TGTGCCAGCAGCGGGACAGGGGGGAGTTCCGGGGAGCTGTTTTTT
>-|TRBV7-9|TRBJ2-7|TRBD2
CASSPSLLAGEQYF
TGTGCCAGCAGCCCCTCCCTACTAGCGGGTGAGCAGTACTTC
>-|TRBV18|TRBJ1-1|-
CASSPSLGGSPNTEAFF
TGTGCCAGCTCACCATCGTTGGGTGGCAGCCCGAACACTGAAGCTTTCTTT
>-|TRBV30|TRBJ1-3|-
CASPGGSSGNTIYF
TGTGCCTCCCCGGGAGGGTCATCTGGAAACACCATATATTTT
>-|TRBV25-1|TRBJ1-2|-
CASSATVSGYTF
TGTGCCAGCAGTGCAACAGTAAGCGGCTACACCTTC
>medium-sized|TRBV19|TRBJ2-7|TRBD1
CASRVTGSSYEQYF
TGTGCCAGTAGGGTGACAGGGAGCTCCTACGAGCAGTACTTC
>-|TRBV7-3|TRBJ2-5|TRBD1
CASSRQGVGETQYF
TGTGCCAGCAGCCGACAGGGTGTGGGAGAGACCCAGTACTTC
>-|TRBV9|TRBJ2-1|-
CASSVKPSAENEQFF
TGTGCCAGCAGCGTAAAGCCTAGCGCCGAAAATGAGCAGTTCTTC
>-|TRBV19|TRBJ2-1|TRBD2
CASSFSSGGRARGEQFF
TGTGCCAGTAGTTTTTCCTCAGGCGGGAGGGCCCGTGGAGAGCAGTTCTTC
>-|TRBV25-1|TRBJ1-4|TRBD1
CASSETGVREKLFF
TGTGCCAGCAGTGAGACAGGGGTCAGAGAAAAACTGTTTTTT
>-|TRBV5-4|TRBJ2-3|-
CASSFGTYKGDTQYF
TGTGCCAGCAGCTTCGGGACTTACAAGGGAGATACGCAGTATTTT
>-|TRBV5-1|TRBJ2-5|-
CASSLNLGETQYF
TGCGCCAGCAGCCTAAACCTGGGGGAGACCCAGTACTTC
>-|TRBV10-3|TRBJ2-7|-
CAISEAGTYEQYF
TGTGCCATCAGTGAGGCAGGGACCTACGAGCAGTACTTC
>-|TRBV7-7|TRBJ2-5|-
CASSLGDQETQYF
TGTGCTAGCAGCTTAGGGGACCAAGAGACCCAGTACTTC
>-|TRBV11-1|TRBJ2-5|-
CASSLGGGGGQETQYF
TGTGCCAGCAGCTTAGGCGGGGGCGGAGGGCAAGAGACCCAGTACTTC
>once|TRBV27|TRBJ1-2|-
CASSFSGSNYGYTF
TGTGCCAGCAGTTTCTCGGGTTCGAACTATGGCTACACCTTC
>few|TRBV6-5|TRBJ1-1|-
CASSYVQFTEAFF
TGTGCCAGCAGTTACGTACAATTCACTGAAGCTTTCTTT
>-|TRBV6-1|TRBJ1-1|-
CASSEMWAGYEAFF
TGTGCCAGCAGTGAAATGTGGGCAGGGTATGAAGCTTTCTTT
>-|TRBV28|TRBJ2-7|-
CASSPGTVMDEQYF
TGTGCCAGCAGCCCCGGGACGGTTATGGACGAGCAGTACTTC
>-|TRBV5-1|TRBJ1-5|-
CASSLGGAGDQPQHF
TGCGCCAGCAGCTTAGGCGGGGCAGGGGATCAGCCCCAGCATTTT
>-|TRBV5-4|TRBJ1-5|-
CASSLRGSDQPQHF
TGTGCCAGCAGCTTGAGGGGTTCAGATCAGCCCCAGCATTTT
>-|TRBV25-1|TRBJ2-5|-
CASTRGAETQYF
TGTGCCAGCACGCGGGGCGCAGAGACCCAGTACTTC
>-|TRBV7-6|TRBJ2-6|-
CASSSSRSQSRANVLTF
TGTGCCAGCAGCTCATCCCGCTCACAAAGTCGGGCCAACGTCCTGACTTTC
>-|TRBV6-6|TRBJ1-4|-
CAAGVNEKLFF
TGTGCAGCAGGCGTTAATGAAAAACTGTTTTTT
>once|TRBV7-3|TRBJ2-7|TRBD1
CASSQNESWDRGLYEQYF
TGTGCCAGCAGCCAGAACGAGAGTTGGGACAGGGGTTTGTACGAGCAGTACTTC
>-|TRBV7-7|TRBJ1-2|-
CASSLGSFLVSYGYTF
TGTGCTAGCAGCTTAGGTTCCTTTTTGGTCTCTTATGGCTACACCTTC
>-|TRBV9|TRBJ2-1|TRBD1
CASSWTGDNEQFF
TGTGCCAGCTCTTGGACAGGGGACAATGAGCAGTTCTTC
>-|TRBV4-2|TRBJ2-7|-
CASSQEKLAYEQYF
TGTGCCAGCAGCCAAGAGAAACTAGCTTACGAGCAGTACTTC
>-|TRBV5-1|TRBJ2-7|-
CASSQAQTYEQYF
TGCGCCAGCAGTCAAGCTCAGACCTACGAGCAGTACTTC